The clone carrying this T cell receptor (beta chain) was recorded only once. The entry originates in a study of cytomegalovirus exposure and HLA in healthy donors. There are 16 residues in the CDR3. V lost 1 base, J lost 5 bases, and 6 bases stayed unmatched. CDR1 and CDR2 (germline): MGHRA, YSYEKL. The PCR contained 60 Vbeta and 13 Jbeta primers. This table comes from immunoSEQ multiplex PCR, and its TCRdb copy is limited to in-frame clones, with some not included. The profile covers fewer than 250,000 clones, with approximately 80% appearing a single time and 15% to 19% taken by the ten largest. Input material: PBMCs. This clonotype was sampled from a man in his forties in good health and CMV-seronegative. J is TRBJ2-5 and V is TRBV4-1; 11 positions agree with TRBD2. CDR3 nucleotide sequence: TGCGCCAGCAGCCAAGGACTAGCGGGAACTTGGGAGACCCAGTACTTC. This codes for CASSQGLAGTWETQYF.